The 13 T cell receptor beta chains in this list originate from one sample, sequenced in a study of beta chain features in type 1 diabetes. Of the isolated RNA, all was reverse transcribed, and so the sequenced material was expressed TCRB transcripts. Some clones are missing from TCRdb's copy, which holds only in-frame ones; the method was immunoSEQ multiplex PCR. This sample has 430,000 or so clones, with roughly 10% found just once. The sample comprised naive CD4+ T cells from blood. The receptors here all came from a woman between 18 and 30 years old in good health.

Turning to this clone: The junction shows a germline mismatch at one end, possibly a read error. J is TRBJ1-4 and V is TRBV5-1, with D hard to call. The CDR3 has 14 residues. Germline V lookup: CDR1 SGHRS, CDR2 YFSETQ. The CDR3 region has the DNA TGCTCCAGCAGCTTGGAGGGTTCAAATGAAAAACTGTTTTTT. Translating it yields CSSSLEGSNEKLFF.

This clone was found a few times. The chain joins TRBV12-5 to TRBJ2-7; either TRBD1 or TRBD2 may supply D (5 bases each). CDR1 and CDR2 (germline): LGHNT, FRNRAP. The CDR3 sequence is 17 residues long. V lost 6 bases, J lost 4 bases, and 25 bases lay in between. DNA for the CDR3: TGTGCTAGTGGCCGACAAGGGGCCGCCGGGATGGGGTACGAGCAGTACTTC. Protein sequence: CASGRQGAAGMGYEQYF.

The chain combines TRBV4-2 with TRBJ1-1; TRBD1 aligns across 9 bases. After removal of 5 bases from V and 0 bases from J, the junction contained 4 bases not matched to a gene. This CDR3 has 15 residues. Germline V CDR1 and CDR2: LGHNA, YNFKEQ. The CDR3 spells CASSLGTGLNTEAFF. CDR3 DNA sequence: TGTGCCAGCAGCTTGGGGACAGGGCTGAACACTGAAGCTTTCTTT.

The V and J genes are TRBV29-1 and TRBJ2-5; D perhaps matches TRBD1 (6 bases). V lost 8 bases, J lost 5 bases, and 24 bases lay in between. The length of the CDR3 is 15 residues. CDR1 and CDR2 (germline): SQVTM, ANQGSEA. The CDR3: CSLLHQGNVEETQYF. The CDR3 DNA reads as TGCAGCCTACTTCATCAGGGGAACGTTGAGGAGACCCAGTACTTC.

V gene TRBV7-2 combines with J gene TRBJ1-1; D not resolved. V lost 6 bases to trimming and J lost 3 bases, with 17 bases between them. This CDR3 has 15 residues. Germline V gene sequence: CDR1 SGHTA, CDR2 FQGNSA. The CDR3 DNA reads TGTGCCAGCAGTCCATACGGCCCTGAGGACACTGAAGCTTTCTTT. It encodes CASSPYGPEDTEAFF.

Turning to this clone: The junction departs from germline at one end; a sequencing error may be responsible. V and J are TRBV30 and TRBJ2-6; 7 bases match TRBD2. Germline CDR1 reads GTSNPN; CDR2 reads SVGIG (reference sequence). The CDR3 runs to 13 residues. CDR3 bases: TGTGCCGGGAGGGAGGCTGGGGCCAACGTCCTGACTTTC. Its translation: CAGREAGANVLTF.

This clone came up a few times. The chain employs TRBV29-1 and TRBJ1-5, with D possibly being TRBD1 (5 bases). The ends were cut back, 5 bases at V and 0 bases at J, with 8 bases in the middle. Germline CDR1 is SQVTM and CDR2 is ANQGSEA. The CDR3 has 13 amino acids. DNA for the CDR3: TGCAGCGTTCAGGGACTTAGCAATCAGCCCCAGCATTTT. Protein sequence: CSVQGLSNQPQHF.

At least ten counts were recorded for this clone. This chain connects TRBV29-1 to TRBJ2-7, with D possibly matching TRBD1 (6 bases). In germline, CDR1 is SQVTM, CDR2 ANQGSEA. Trimming took 5 bases from V and 2 from J, leaving 16 bases between them. The length of the CDR3 is 14 residues. CDR3 residues: CSVYWTDRPYEQYF. The CDR3 coding sequence is TGCAGCGTTTACTGGACAGACCGACCCTACGAGCAGTACTTC.

This clone was observed a handful of times. The rearrangement uses TRBV10-3 and TRBJ1-2; 7 positions match TRBD1. The V and J ends lost 6 bases and 8 bases, in that order; junction bases with no gene match: 6. CDR1 ENHRY and CDR2 SYGVKD come from the germline V gene. CDR3 length: 12 residues. The CDR3 is CAISLQGTGYTF. CDR3 DNA sequence: TGTGCCATCAGCCTACAGGGGACGGGCTACACCTTC.

This clone was detected a few times. The chain couples TRBV5-4 to TRBJ2-5; TRBD2 matches 12 bases. V lost 0 bases and J lost 3; bases outside the gene matches: 6. CDR3 size: 17 residues. CDR1 and CDR2 from the germline V gene are SGHNT and YYREEE (reference sequence). The CDR3 DNA is TGTGCCAGCAGCTTGGCCAAGTCTAGCGGGGGGGAAGAGACCCAGTACTTC. Protein product: CASSLAKSSGGEETQYF.

This clone was seen ten or more times. The identical CDR3 is also encoded by other nucleotide sequences in the sample. V is TRBV29-1 and J is TRBJ2-5, with D maybe TRBD1 (6 bases). This CDR3 is built from 14 residues. CDR1 and CDR2 from the germline V gene are SQVTM and ANQGSEA. Trimming left V 5 bases short and J 7 bases short, with 20 bases between. CDR3 amino acids: CSVTYEGVRGTQYF. The DNA of the CDR3 is TGCAGCGTTACGTACGAGGGGGTCCGAGGGACCCAGTACTTC.

This clone occurred a few times. This chain connects TRBV5-1 to TRBJ1-2; D unclear. CDR3 length: 15 residues. Germline loops: CDR1 SGHRS, CDR2 YFSETQ. The V and J ends lost 4 bases and 0 bases respectively, with 13 bases between them. The DNA of the CDR3 is TGCGCCAGCAGCCCCGACGGACTTACTAACTATGGCTACACCTTC. Its translation: CASSPDGLTNYGYTF.

The CDR3 region has the DNA TGTGCCAGCAGCCGTTTCCGACTAGCGGGGGGGGCGGAGACCCAGTACTTC. It encodes CASSRFRLAGGAETQYF. The rearrangement joins TRBV7-8 to TRBJ2-5; 14 bases fit TRBD2. The trim removed 5 bases at V and 5 bases at J, leaving 10 bases unmatched. This CDR3 has 17 residues. Germline V gene lookup returns CDR1 SGHVS and CDR2 FQNEAQ.